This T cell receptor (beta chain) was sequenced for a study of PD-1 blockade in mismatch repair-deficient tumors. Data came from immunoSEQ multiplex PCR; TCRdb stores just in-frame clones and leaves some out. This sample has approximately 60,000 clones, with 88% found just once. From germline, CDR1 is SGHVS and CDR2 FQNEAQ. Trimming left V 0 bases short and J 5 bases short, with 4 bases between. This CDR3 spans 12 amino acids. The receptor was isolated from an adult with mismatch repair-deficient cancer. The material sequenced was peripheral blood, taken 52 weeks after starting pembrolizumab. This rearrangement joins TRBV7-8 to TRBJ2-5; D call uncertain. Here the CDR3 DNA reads TGTGCCAGCAGCTTAGCGACGGAGACCCAGTACTTC. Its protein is CASSLATETQYF.